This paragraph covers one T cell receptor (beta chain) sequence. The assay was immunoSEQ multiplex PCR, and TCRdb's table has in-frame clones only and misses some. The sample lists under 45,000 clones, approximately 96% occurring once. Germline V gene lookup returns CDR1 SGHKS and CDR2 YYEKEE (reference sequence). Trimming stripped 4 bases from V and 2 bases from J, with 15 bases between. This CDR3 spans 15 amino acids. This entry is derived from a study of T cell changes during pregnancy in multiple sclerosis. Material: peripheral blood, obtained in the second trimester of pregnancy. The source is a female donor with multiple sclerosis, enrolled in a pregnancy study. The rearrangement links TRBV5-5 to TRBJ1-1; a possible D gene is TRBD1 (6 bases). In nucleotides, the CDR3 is TGTGCCAGCAGCGGAAACGACAGGACTAACACTGAAGCTTTCTTT. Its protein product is CASSGNDRTNTEAFF.